This TCR beta chain comes out of a study of T cell repertoires in cytomegalovirus infection (dated by TCRdb to about 2019). Background for the entire study: Recently identified HLA-C-restricted CMV epitopes, whose presentation resists viral immunomodulation, were targeted by peptide stimulations together with well-studied HLA-B-restricted epitopes. Donor HLA type was relevant to the analysis, because carriage of CMV infection together with the matching HLA type was indicated by public TCR beta signatures.

Sequencing relied on an Illumina HiSeq 1500. The public reads were reprocessed in TCRdb via fastp at Q25 and MiXCR, keeping in-frame beta chains. When rows share a CDR3 protein, they turn into one entry using the most common DNA and genes. The sample table lists approximately 590,000 distinct CDR3 sequences, around 40% of them with a count of one. In total, the top ten clones hold about half of the sample. Study-level results and caveats: Carriers of CMV infection plus the relevant HLA type were discriminated by the cumulative frequency of public TCR beta family members in the study cohort and in an independent roughly 370-donor cohort. In the ex vivo response, HLA-C-restricted CMV-specific TCR beta clonotypes were dominant, and in two of eight donors the single most frequent clonotype came from this HLA-C-restricted group.

CDR1 and CDR2 (SEHNR, FQNEAQ) derive from the germline V gene (reference sequence). At the junction V is shortened by 7 bases and J by 1 base, with 10 bases in between. From its cysteine to its phenylalanine, the CDR3 spans 13 amino acids. This entry keeps only the CDR3 DNA: 39 bases, framed from base 1. This clonotype was found a few times. This receptor's antigen is unknown. The sample holds no much larger clone one base away, and base qualities are not on file. The sample's treatment or condition label, in plain terms: in vitro stimulation with specific CMV peptide epitopes to enrich CMV-specific T cells.

The rearrangement joined TRBV7-9 to TRBJ1-1; too little of a D gene remains to name it. The source material was cultured PBMCs, sampled from culture after CMV antigen stimulation. The source is a human donor in good health (CMV status not recorded). Some clones in this sample may be carry-over from other donors' samples. The nucleotide sequence is given as TGTGCCAGCACCGATGACGGGAACACTGAAGCTTTCTTT. The resulting protein is CASTDDGNTEAFF.